These 13 T cell receptor beta chains were sequenced from one sample in a study of cytomegalovirus exposure and HLA in healthy donors. The PCR used 60 Vbeta and 13 Jbeta primers. Data came from immunoSEQ multiplex PCR; TCRdb stores just in-frame clones and leaves some out. The sample comprises fewer than 200,000 clones, under 85% of which are singletons, and 2% to 2.5% rests with the top ten. The sequencing input was PBMCs. These TCRs come from a human donor in good health.

The chain employs TRBV29-1 and TRBJ2-7; 9 bases agree with TRBD1. V lost 8 bases to trimming and J lost 5 bases; unmatched junction nucleotides: 13. The CDR3 extends over 14 amino acids. CDR1 is SQVTM, CDR2 ANQGSEA, per germline. The CDR3 region is CSTRQGQGFDEQYF. The CDR3 DNA reads as TGCAGCACCCGGCAGGGACAGGGATTCGACGAGCAGTACTTC.

V usage is TRBV2 and J usage is TRBJ2-1; 9 positions agree with TRBD1. Germline V CDR1 and CDR2: SNHLY, FYNNEI. This CDR3 spans 13 amino acids. With V trimmed by 8 bases and J by 7 bases, 6 bases remained unmatched. DNA of the CDR3: TGTGCCAGCCTGGACAGGGGACAGAATGAGCAGTTCTTC. Its protein product is CASLDRGQNEQFF.

This clone was seen a handful of times. The chain uses TRBV6-6 and TRBJ1-1, with a tentative D call TRBD1 (6 bases). Germline CDR1 and CDR2: MNHNY and SVGAGI (reference sequence). Trimming left V 6 bases short and J 2 bases short, with 13 bases between. The CDR3 is 14 amino acids. CDR3 sequence reads: CASRNGQTNTEAFF. CDR3 nucleotide sequence: TGTGCCAGCAGGAACGGACAGACAAACACTGAAGCTTTCTTT.

This chain uses TRBV2 with TRBJ1-3; no clear D gene. This CDR3 contains 15 residues. The V gene lost 7 bases and the J gene lost 4 bases, with 17 bases spanning the gap. Germline assignment: CDR1 SNHLY and CDR2 FYNNEI. The CDR3 DNA follows: TGTGCCAGCACCAACAATCGGGGAGCGGGAAACACCATATATTTT. It translates to CASTNNRGAGNTIYF.

The chain uses TRBV10-1 and TRBJ1-1; D gene unclear. V was shortened by 5 bases and J by 1 base, with 8 bases between the two germline ends. CDR1 is WNHNN, CDR2 SYGVQD, per germline (reference sequence). This CDR3 region has 13 residues. The CDR3 sequence: CASSRSPNTEAFF. As DNA, the CDR3 is TGCGCCAGCAGTCGTAGCCCGAACACTGAAGCTTTCTTT.

J is TRBJ2-4 and V is TRBV5-1, with no clear D. V gave up 0 bases and J gave up 5 bases, with 6 bases separating them. Per germline, CDR1 SGHRS and CDR2 YFSETQ. CDR3 length: 13 residues. In nucleotides, the CDR3 is TGCGCCAGCAGCTTGGGTATTGAAAACATTCAGTACTTC. Amino acid sequence: CASSLGIENIQYF.

V is TRBV25-1 and J is TRBJ1-2; tentative D call: TRBD1 (6 bases). Germline assignment: CDR1 MGHDK and CDR2 SYGVNS. The CDR3 spans 12 residues. V lost 3 bases and J lost 4, with 6 bases in between. CDR3 in DNA: TGTGCCAGCAGTGAGGACAGCTATGGCTACACCTTC. It specifies CASSEDSYGYTF.

The chain recombines TRBV7-8 with TRBJ2-5, with D perhaps TRBD1 (7 bases). The CDR3 length is 14 residues. Trimming shortened V by 3 bases and J by 6 bases, and 14 bases separated the two germline ends. Per the germline V gene, CDR1 is SGHVS and CDR2 is FQNEAQ. In nucleotides, the CDR3 is TGTGCCAGCAGCTTCACAGGGGACTCAAAGACCCAGTACTTC. It is translated as CASSFTGDSKTQYF.

The chain combines TRBV27 with TRBJ2-2; TRBD2 might be the D (6 bases). The CDR3 totals 14 residues. V gave up 5 bases and J gave up 4 bases, with 11 bases separating them. The germline gives CDR1 MNHEY, CDR2 SMNVEV (reference sequence). This chain's CDR3 is CASSVGGLTGELFF. As DNA, the CDR3 is TGTGCCAGCAGTGTCGGGGGTCTCACCGGGGAGCTGTTTTTT.

The chain is built from TRBV15 and TRBJ2-3, with TRBD1 matching over 9 bases. Trimming took 0 bases from V and 5 from J; bases not matched to a gene: 6. Germline CDR1 and CDR2: LNHNV and YYDKDF (reference sequence). The CDR3 is 16 amino acids. The CDR3 coding sequence is TGTGCCACCAGCAGAGATAAACAGGGGGCGGGAGATACGCAGTATTTT. Translating it yields CATSRDKQGAGDTQYF. Based on the CDR3 plus reference TRBV15 and TRBJ2-3, the full variable domain is DAMVIQNPRYQVTQFGKPVTLSCSQTLNHNVMYWYQQKSSQAPKLLFHYYDKDFNNEADTPDNFQSRRPNTSFCFLDIRSPGLGDTAMYLCATSRDKQGAGDTQYFGPGTRLTVL.

This clone turned up a few times. This chain uses TRBV5-6 with TRBJ2-7; 13 bases fit TRBD2. Germline assignment: CDR1 SGHDT and CDR2 YYEEEE. The trim removed 4 bases at V and 1 base at J, leaving 11 bases unmatched. CDR3 size: 18 residues. The CDR3 loop is CASSSSGTSGVVSYEQYF. DNA for the CDR3: TGTGCCAGCAGCAGCTCCGGGACTAGCGGGGTTGTTTCCTACGAGCAGTACTTC. Full variable domain (rest looked up from reference TRBV5-6 and TRBJ2-7): DAGVTQSPTHLIKTRGQQVTLRCSPKSGHDTVSWYQQALGQGPQFIFQYYEEEERQRGNFPDRFSGHQFPNYSSELNVNALLLGDSALYLCASSSSGTSGVVSYEQYFGPGTRLTVT.

The chain links TRBV12-1 to TRBJ2-1; the table's TRBD2 call for D was not verified on the DNA. TRBV12-1 is deemed a pseudogene. CDR3 length: 15 residues. The DNA of the CDR3 is TGTGCCAGCAGCTTTGTAGCGGGGGGGCCCGGTGAGCAGTTCTTC. Protein product: CASSFVAGGPGEQFF.

The rearrangement uses TRBV6-6 and TRBJ1-2; TRBD1 is a possible D gene (5 bases). Germline V CDR1 and CDR2: MNHNY, SVGAGI (reference sequence). V was pared by 6 bases and J by 0 bases, with 11 bases between. The CDR3 runs to 14 residues. The CDR3 DNA follows: TGTGCCAGCAGAATGACAGCCACTAACTATGGCTACACCTTC. It encodes CASRMTATNYGYTF.